Each of the 27 T cell receptor beta chains below was sequenced from the same sample in a study of cytomegalovirus exposure and HLA in healthy donors (dated by TCRdb to the late 2010s). The library was produced with the immunoSEQ multiplex PCR assay. For the multiplex PCR, a mixture combining 60 forward primers for TCR Vbeta segments and 13 reverse primers for TCR Jbeta segments was used. TCRdb's version of the immuneACCESS table is confined to in-frame rearrangements and falls short of the full clone set. An unresolved V gene accounts for under half of the shortfall where checked; the remainder is of unknown origin. The sample includes around 150,000 clones, with around 80% observed a single time. The ten most abundant clones make up about 2.5% of the sample. The material sequenced was PBMCs. The receptors originated from a man aged 50 to 59 in good health and CMV-seronegative.

CDR3 region: CASSSRTGDTEAFF. CDR3 sequence (DNA): TGTGCCAGCAGCTCTCGGACAGGGGACACTGAAGCTTTCTTT. The rearrangement uses TRBV7-2 and TRBJ1-1; 9 nucleotides align to TRBD1. The CDR3 contains 14 residues. Losses at the gene ends were 4 bases for V and 3 bases for J; bases not matched to a gene: 3. Germline-derived CDR1 and CDR2 are SGHTA and FQGNSA.

This clone has just a few counts. The chain joins TRBV7-3 to TRBJ2-2, with 10 bases matching TRBD2. With V trimmed by 5 bases and J by 6 bases, 9 bases remained unmatched. CDR1 and CDR2 (germline): SGHTA, FQGTGA. There are 16 residues in the CDR3. For the CDR3, the DNA is TGTGCCAGCAGCCTTGGCGGCCTAGCGGGAGCCGGGGAGCTGTTTTTT. It is translated as CASSLGGLAGAGELFF.

The V gene is TRBV7-3, the J gene TRBJ1-2; D unresolved. V lost 5 bases and J 6 bases, leaving 7 bases between the germline ends. CDR1 and CDR2 (germline): SGHTA, FQGTGA. CDR3 length equals 11 residues. CDR3 amino acids: CASSLPDGYTF. DNA for the CDR3: TGTGCCAGCAGCCTCCCGGATGGCTACACCTTC.

DNA for the CDR3: TGTGCCAGCAGCTTAGCCCTGGGCCTCCTTGGCGCTGAAGCTTTCTTT. Its translation is CASSLALGLLGAEAFF. The chain couples TRBV11-3 to TRBJ1-1; no clear D. Trimming left V 1 base short and J 6 bases short, with 18 bases between. This CDR3 has 16 amino acids. The germline gives CDR1 SGHNT, CDR2 YENEEA.

The genes are TRBV6-1 and TRBJ2-3; 7 nucleotides line up with TRBD2. In germline, CDR1 is MNHNS, CDR2 SASEGT. V dropped 4 bases and J dropped 9; count of bases not matched to a gene: 7. The CDR3 is 13 residues long. The DNA for the CDR3 is TGTGCCAGCAGTGGCGAGTCCGGGGGGACGCAGTATTTT. Its protein is CASSGESGGTQYF.

The V and J genes are TRBV30 and TRBJ1-4; weak D call: TRBD1 (6 bases). This CDR3 is built from 14 residues. Germline V gives CDR1 GTSNPN, CDR2 SVGIG (reference sequence). V was trimmed by 4 bases and J by 8 bases, leaving 17 bases between them. CDR3 nucleotides: TGTGCCTGGAATTTGGGGCAGGGGTTGGAAAAACTGTTTTTT. Translation: CAWNLGQGLEKLFF.

The chain uses TRBV19 and TRBJ1-6, with D tentatively TRBD1 (5 bases). The CDR3 length is 15 residues. The germline V gene has CDR1 LNHDA and CDR2 SQIVND (reference sequence). V gave up 5 bases and J gave up 7 bases, with 15 bases separating them. The CDR3 nucleotides are TGTGCCAGTAGTGCGCAGGGTCTCAGCAATTCACCCCTCCACTTT. Amino acids: CASSAQGLSNSPLHF.

The V gene is TRBV11-2, the J gene TRBJ1-6; a weak D match, TRBD1 (6 bases). V was clipped by 5 bases and J by 7 bases, with 15 bases between them. Germline V lookup: CDR1 SGHAT, CDR2 FQNNGV. This CDR3 has 15 residues. CDR3 nucleotide sequence: TGTGCCAGCAGCCCACAGGGTTTAAGCAATTCACCCCTCCACTTT. Protein: CASSPQGLSNSPLHF.

The chain links TRBV29-1 to TRBJ1-1; D possibly corresponds to TRBD1 (6 bases). The CDR3 contains 14 residues. V lost 7 bases and J 0 bases, leaving 15 bases between the germline ends. The germline V gene has CDR1 SQVTM and CDR2 ANQGSEA. In DNA form, the CDR3 reads TGCAGCGCCCCCCTGACAGGCGTGAACACTGAAGCTTTCTTT. Translated, it gives CSAPLTGVNTEAFF. Using reference TRBV29-1 and TRBJ1-1 for the parts outside the CDR3, the full variable domain is SAVISQKPSRDICQRGTSLTIQCQVDSQVTMMFWYRQQPGQSLTLIATANQGSEATYESGFVIDKFPISRPNLTFSTLTVSNMSPEDSSIYLCSAPLTGVNTEAFFGQGTRLTVV.

This clone was observed a handful of times. One end of the junction does not line up with germline, which may come from a read error. V and J are TRBV5-1 and TRBJ1-2; 7 nucleotides line up with TRBD1. Germline V CDR1 and CDR2: SGHRS, YFSETQ. CDR3 length equals 13 residues. CDR3 coding DNA: TGCGCCAGCAGCTTGGGTGGGGACAGATCCCTAGCCTTC. It codes for CASSLGGDRSLAF.

This rearrangement joins TRBV12-5 to TRBJ2-7; 8 bases map to TRBD2. The CDR3 is 16 residues long. V was pared by 7 bases and J by 0 bases, with 11 bases of the junction left unmatched. Per the germline V gene, CDR1 is LGHNT and CDR2 is FRNRAP. The CDR3 sequence: CASDMGSGSDSYEQYF. The CDR3, as DNA: TGTGCTAGTGACATGGGCAGCGGGAGCGACTCCTACGAGCAGTACTTC.

This clone came up once. V is TRBV9 and J is TRBJ2-3; 12 nucleotides line up with TRBD2. The CDR3 has 16 amino acids. The junction had 3 bases not matched to a gene; V was cut back by 2 bases and J by 2 bases. Germline lookup yields CDR1 SGDLS and CDR2 YYNGEE. CDR3: CASSVLAGGNTDTQYF. The DNA for the CDR3 is TGTGCCAGCAGCGTCCTAGCGGGAGGGAACACAGATACGCAGTATTTT. Based on the CDR3 plus reference TRBV9 and TRBJ2-3, the full variable domain is DSGVTQTPKHLITATGQRVTLRCSPRSGDLSVYWYQQSLDQGLQFLIQYYNGEERAKGNILERFSAQQFPDLHSELNLSSLELGDSALYFCASSVLAGGNTDTQYFGPGTRLTVL.

The gene calls are TRBV15 and TRBJ2-6; D gene unclear. The V end was cut by 0 bases, the J end by 3 bases, with 9 bases between. CDR3 size: 16 residues. From germline, CDR1 is LNHNV and CDR2 YYDKDF (reference sequence). This CDR3 reads CATSRDVAGGANVLTF. The CDR3 DNA is TGTGCCACCAGCAGAGATGTAGCCGGTGGGGCCAACGTCCTGACTTTC. Supplemented by reference TRBV15 and TRBJ2-6, the full variable domain reads DAMVIQNPRYQVTQFGKPVTLSCSQTLNHNVMYWYQQKSSQAPKLLFHYYDKDFNNEADTPDNFQSRRPNTSFCFLDIRSPGLGDTAMYLCATSRDVAGGANVLTFGAGSRLTVL.

CDR3 DNA: TGTGCCTGGGAAAGGGGGCTCTATCTCGATCCGCCCCGACTCGAAGCTTTCTTT. Its protein is CAWERGLYLDPPRLEAFF. The chain uses TRBV30 and TRBJ1-1, with 7 bases lining up with TRBD1. This CDR3 has 18 amino acids. V trimming: 5 bases; J trimming: 8 bases; junction bases outside the gene matches: 26. Per the germline V gene, CDR1 is GTSNPN and CDR2 is SVGIG (reference sequence). Filled out from reference TRBV30 and TRBJ1-1, the complete variable domain reads SQTIHQWPATLVQPVGSPLSLECTVEGTSNPNLYWYRQAAGRGLQLLFYSVGIGQISSEVPQNLSASRPQDRQFILSSKKLLLSDSGFYLCAWERGLYLDPPRLEAFFGQGTRLTVV.

The V call is TRBV12-5, the J call TRBJ2-7, with 8 bases matching TRBD1. Trimming at V came to 4 bases and at J to 3 bases, leaving 5 bases not matched to a gene. This CDR3 contains 14 residues. Germline-derived CDR1 and CDR2 are LGHNT and FRNRAP. The DNA for the CDR3 is TGTGCTAGTGGTTCCGACAGGGGAAACTACGAGCAGTACTTC. Translation: CASGSDRGNYEQYF.

The chain recombines TRBV18 with TRBJ2-2, with a weak D call TRBD2 (7 bases). CDR3 length: 16 amino acids. Germline V gene data show CDR1 as KGHSH and CDR2 as LQKENI. Trimming stripped 0 bases from V and 4 bases from J, with 12 bases between. In nucleotides, the CDR3 is TGTGCCAGCTCACCACCCCCCCGGGGGGCCACCGGGGAGCTGTTTTTT. Its protein is CASSPPPRGATGELFF.

Written as DNA, the CDR3 is TGTGCCAGCAGCTTAGTGGGCAGTAATTCACCCCTCCACTTT. This encodes CASSLVGSNSPLHF. The J gene is TRBJ1-6, the V gene TRBV7-3; no clear D gene. The CDR3 covers 14 residues. Germline values: CDR1 SGHTA, CDR2 FQGTGA. V shed 2 bases and J shed 6 bases, with 8 bases lying between them.

The chain is built from TRBV9 and TRBJ1-1, with D perhaps TRBD1 (5 bases). The CDR3 sequence is 13 residues long. The germline V gene has CDR1 SGDLS and CDR2 YYNGEE. Trimming took 3 bases from V and 4 from J, leaving 10 bases between them. The CDR3 DNA reads TGTGCCAGCAGCGCGGGGGAGGGCACTGAAGCTTTCTTT. It translates to CASSAGEGTEAFF.

This clone was detected only once. The rearrangement uses TRBV19 and TRBJ1-4; tentatively, D is TRBD1 (5 bases). There are 16 residues in the CDR3. Trimming pared 4 bases from V and 0 bases from J, leaving 12 bases between. Germline CDR1 is LNHDA and CDR2 is SQIVND (reference sequence). CDR3 region: CASSREGVATNEKLFF. For the CDR3, the DNA is TGTGCCAGTAGTAGGGAAGGGGTCGCAACTAATGAAAAACTGTTTTTT.

This clone came up once. This chain uses TRBV23-1 with TRBJ2-1; 7 bases line up with TRBD2. TRBV23-1 is an ORF, and what it does is uncertain. V lost 6 bases and J lost 4; bases outside the gene matches: 12. CDR3 length: 16 residues. CDR3 DNA sequence: TGCGCCAGCAGCCCGAGGCCTAGCGGAGAATACAATGAGCAGTTCTTC. It encodes CASSPRPSGEYNEQFF.

This clone has only one observation. The chain employs TRBV2 and TRBJ2-7; TRBD1 is a possible D gene (5 bases). CDR1 SNHLY and CDR2 FYNNEI come from the germline V gene. The V and J ends lost 8 bases and 1 base respectively, with 21 bases between them. CDR3 size: 16 residues. DNA of the CDR3: TGTGCCAGCTCGGAGACAGCTCTCCTTCTTTCCTACGAGCAGTACTTC. It yields the protein CASSETALLLSYEQYF.

CDR3 protein: CASSFLTGPKKAFF. The CDR3 coding sequence is TGTGCCAGCAGCTTCTTGACAGGCCCCAAGAAAGCTTTCTTT. The chain employs TRBV11-2 and TRBJ1-1; D is possibly TRBD1 (6 bases). CDR1 and CDR2 from the germline V gene are SGHAT and FQNNGV. This CDR3 is 14 amino acids long. With 3 bases removed from V and 9 bases from J, the gap between germline ends came to 17 bases.

This chain uses TRBV9 with TRBJ2-3; D may be TRBD2 (6 bases). V dropped 3 bases and J dropped 5 bases, with 13 bases sitting between them. Germline CDR1 is SGDLS and CDR2 is YYNGEE. The CDR3 contains 14 residues. In DNA form, the CDR3 reads TGTGCCAGCAGCGCCCCCGTCGGGGGAGATACGCAGTATTTT. Encoded protein: CASSAPVGGDTQYF.

The chain links TRBV7-8 to TRBJ1-1; 9 nucleotides match TRBD1. Trimming at V came to 4 bases and at J to 4 bases, leaving 10 bases not matched to a gene. This CDR3 has 16 amino acids. CDR1 and CDR2 from the germline V gene are SGHVS and FQNEAQ. CDR3 sequence: CASSSSDRGAGTEAFF. CDR3 DNA: TGTGCCAGCAGCTCTAGTGACAGGGGGGCGGGCACTGAAGCTTTCTTT.

V and J are TRBV28 and TRBJ2-1; D possibly corresponds to TRBD2 (6 bases). The germline V gene has CDR1 MDHEN and CDR2 SYDVKM. With 3 bases removed from V and 1 base from J, the gap between germline ends came to 13 bases. The CDR3 runs 16 residues. In DNA form, the CDR3 reads TGTGCCAGCAGTTTCCCGCGGGGTTCATCCTACAATGAGCAGTTCTTC. Its translation: CASSFPRGSSYNEQFF. The whole variable domain, remainder taken from reference TRBV28 and TRBJ2-1, is DVKVTQSSRYLVKRTGEKVFLECVQDMDHENMFWYRQDPGLGLRLIYFSYDVKMKEKGDIPEGYSVSREKKERFSLILESASTNQTSMYLCASSFPRGSSYNEQFFGPGTRLTVL.

The genes are TRBV2 and TRBJ1-4, with TRBD1 matching over 9 bases. This CDR3 is 14 amino acids long. V was clipped by 6 bases and J by 8 bases; unmatched bases: 7. The germline V gene has CDR1 SNHLY and CDR2 FYNNEI. Here the CDR3 reads CASRDGQGREKLFF. Here the CDR3 DNA reads TGTGCCAGCAGGGATGGACAGGGGCGAGAAAAACTGTTTTTT.

The rearrangement joins TRBV11-2 to TRBJ2-7; 7 bases are a match to TRBD1. Germline trimming cut 5 bases from V and 2 bases from J; bases unmatched to any gene: 6. The CDR3 runs to 14 residues. Germline V gene sequence: CDR1 SGHAT, CDR2 FQNNGV. The CDR3 loop reads CASSIRQGAYEQYF. CDR3 bases: TGTGCCAGCAGCATACGACAGGGAGCCTACGAGCAGTACTTC.